The 13 T cell receptor beta chains given below trace back to one sample, sequenced in a study of human T cells and chemical hapten exposure. The treatment: therapeutic diphenylcyclopropenone sensitization with weekly scalp DPC. The library put unique molecular identifiers onto individual cDNA molecules. MiXCR, applied by TCRdb to the reads, yields one record per CDR3 protein. The repertoire holds approximately 4,900 distinct CDR3 sequences, 50% to 60% seen once, with roughly 4% in the top ten. The sample consisted of whole blood, taken before DPC sensitization or 2, 6, or about 24 weeks after (not recorded which). These receptors originate from an adult with alopecia areata. Some clones in this sample may be carry-over from other donors' samples. This table probably holds off-target reads from a library built for another chain.

The CDR3 loop reads CASSRDSGVEQFF. In DNA, the CDR3 is TGTGCCAGCAGCCGAGACAGCGGGGTAGAGCAGTTCTTC. J is TRBJ2-1 and V is TRBV11-3; 7 nucleotides agree with TRBD2. Trimming cost V 5 bases and J 10 bases; bases outside gene matches: 8. Germline CDR1 SGHNT, CDR2 YENEEA. There are 13 residues in the CDR3.

The V call is TRBV27, the J call TRBJ2-7, with TRBD2 as a possible D gene (6 bases). Germline V gene data show CDR1 as MNHEY and CDR2 as SMNVEV (reference sequence). Trimming took 5 bases from V and 1 from J, leaving 12 bases between them. The CDR3 has 14 amino acids. The CDR3 here is CASSTSRSSYEQYF. The CDR3 DNA follows: TGTGCCAGCAGTACTAGCAGGAGTTCCTACGAGCAGTACTTC.

The chain couples TRBV5-4 to TRBJ2-3; tentatively, D is TRBD1 (5 bases). Per germline, CDR1 SGHNT and CDR2 YYREEE (reference sequence). The length of the CDR3 is 13 residues. V was clipped by 0 bases and J by 4 bases, with 6 bases between them. The CDR3: CASSLVGPDTQYF. The CDR3 DNA reads TGTGCCAGCAGCTTGGTGGGGCCAGATACGCAGTATTTT.

The rearrangement uses TRBV7-6 and TRBJ2-7; D unresolved. Per the germline V gene, CDR1 is SGHVS and CDR2 is FNYEAQ. V shed 0 bases and J shed 5 bases, with 11 bases lying between them. This CDR3 has 14 residues. The CDR3 protein is CASSLAAVGNEQYF. The CDR3 DNA sequence: TGTGCCAGCAGCTTAGCCGCCGTCGGTAACGAGCAGTACTTC.

The chain couples TRBV6-2 or TRBV6-3 to TRBJ1-5, with D uncertain. The CDR3 is made up of 14 amino acids. V lost 5 bases to trimming and J lost 1 base, with 9 bases between them. CDR1 and CDR2 from the germline V gene are MNHEY and SVGEGT. The CDR3 nucleotides read TGTGCCAGCAGTACGCCCGGGAGCAATCAGCCCCAGCATTTT. Amino acid sequence: CASSTPGSNQPQHF.

The chain recombines TRBV5-4 with TRBJ2-5; 14 nucleotides match TRBD2. Germline V gene data show CDR1 as SGHNT and CDR2 as YYREEE (reference sequence). The CDR3 extends over 15 amino acids. The ends lost 3 bases at V and 4 bases at J; junction bases unmatched: 2. This chain's CDR3 is CASSSTSGRGETQYF. CDR3 bases: TGTGCCAGCAGCTCGACTAGCGGGAGGGGAGAGACCCAGTACTTC.

The V gene is TRBV20-1, the J gene TRBJ2-3, with D unresolved. Trimming took 3 bases from V and 0 from J, leaving 13 bases between them. The CDR3 loop spans 15 amino acids. Germline CDR1 DFQATT, CDR2 SNEGSKA (reference sequence). CDR3 residues: CSASLAGSSTDTQYF. CDR3 DNA: TGCAGTGCTAGCCTGGCTGGCTCTAGCACAGATACGCAGTATTTT.

This sequence joins TRBV29-1 and TRBJ2-4, with TRBD1 as a possible D gene (7 bases). V was shortened by 7 bases and J by 0 bases, with 10 bases between the two germline ends. The length of the CDR3 is 13 residues. Germline-derived CDR1 and CDR2 are SQVTM and ANQGSEA. CDR3 protein: CSGQGLAKNIQYF. CDR3 nucleotides: TGCAGCGGACAGGGACTAGCCAAAAACATTCAGTACTTC.

This sequence joins TRBV20-1 and TRBJ2-5; 8 nucleotides line up with TRBD1. The CDR3 totals 13 residues. The germline CDR1 and CDR2 sequences are DFQATT and SNEGSKA (reference sequence). Germline trimming cut 5 bases from V and 4 bases from J; bases unmatched to any gene: 6. The CDR3 reads CSAQSQGGETQYF. The CDR3 DNA reads as TGCAGTGCTCAGTCACAGGGGGGAGAGACCCAGTACTTC.

The chain joins TRBV19 to TRBJ2-7; 8 bases match TRBD1. The CDR3 runs 13 residues. The V gene end was trimmed by 6 bases and the J gene end by 3 bases; junction bases not matched to a gene: 4. Germline loops: CDR1 LNHDA, CDR2 SQIVND (reference sequence). The CDR3 sequence is CASSRTGHYEQYF. CDR3 DNA: TGTGCCAGTAGCCGGACAGGGCACTACGAGCAGTACTTC.

The CDR3 here is CASSESDRVYEQYF. The CDR3 region has the DNA TGCGCCAGCAGTGAGTCCGACAGGGTCTACGAGCAGTACTTC. This sequence joins TRBV10-1 and TRBJ2-7; TRBD1 matches at 7 bases. Germline loops: CDR1 WNHNN, CDR2 SYGVQD (reference sequence). The CDR3 loop spans 14 amino acids. Germline trimming cut 0 bases from V and 3 bases from J; bases unmatched to any gene: 2.

The chain joins TRBV14 to TRBJ2-5; D is perhaps TRBD2 (7 bases). Trimming shortened V by 0 bases and J by 5 bases, and 13 bases separated the two germline ends. This CDR3 region has 15 residues. CDR1 is SGHDN and CDR2 is FVKESK in the germline V gene. CDR3 region: CASSQEFGGLETQYF. The CDR3 DNA is TGTGCCAGCAGCCAAGAATTCGGGGGGCTGGAGACCCAGTACTTC.

The chain recombines TRBV29-1 with TRBJ2-3; 9 positions agree with TRBD2. Germline assignment: CDR1 SQVTM and CDR2 ANQGSEA. V shed 8 bases, J shed 3 bases, and the junction held 9 bases outside the gene matches. The CDR3 sequence is 14 residues long. CDR3 in amino acids: CSSGGSGSTDTQYF. For the CDR3, the DNA is TGCAGCTCTGGGGGTAGCGGGAGTACAGATACGCAGTATTTT.